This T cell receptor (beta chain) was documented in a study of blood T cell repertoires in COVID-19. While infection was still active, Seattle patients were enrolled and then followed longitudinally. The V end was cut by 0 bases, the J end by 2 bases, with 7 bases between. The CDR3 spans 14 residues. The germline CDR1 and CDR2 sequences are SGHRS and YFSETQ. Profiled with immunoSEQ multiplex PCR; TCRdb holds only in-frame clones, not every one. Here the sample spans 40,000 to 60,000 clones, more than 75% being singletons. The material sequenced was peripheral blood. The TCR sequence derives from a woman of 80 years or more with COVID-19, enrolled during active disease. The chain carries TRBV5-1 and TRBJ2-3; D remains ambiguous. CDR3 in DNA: TGCGCCAGCAGCTTGGGCGGTACCACAGATACGCAGTATTTT. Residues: CASSLGGTTDTQYF.